A single sample is the source of the 28 T cell receptor beta chains below, sequenced in a study of CXCR3-negative and CXCR3-positive naive CD8 T cells. Carrying UMI labels, the TRB cDNA libraries were prepared through 5' RACE. TCRdb processed the 5' RACE reads again and assigns one entry to each CDR3 protein, with no DNA. Its table records 35,000 to 45,000 distinct CDR3 sequences. Sequencing used naive CXCR3- CD8+ T cells from blood. Subset indicated: CD45RO-CCR7+CD27+CD95- naive CD8+ T cells lacking CXCR3 (TNR3-). The source is a human donor in good health. Some clones in this sample may be carry-over from other donors' samples.

J is TRBJ1-2 and V is TRBV12-3 or TRBV12-4; TCRdb proposes TRBD1, but this gene call is untestable without DNA. CDR3 length: 14 amino acids. CDR3 sequence reads: CASSLDRGWDGYTF.

The CDR3 is CASSWTGETDTQYF. The chain joins TRBV6-5 to TRBJ2-3; absent DNA, TCRdb's TRBD1 call cannot be checked. There are 14 residues in the CDR3. The germline CDR1 and CDR2 sequences are MNHEY and SVGAGI.

CDR3: CASSLGPREQETQYF. The chain combines TRBV5-6 with TRBJ2-5. Germline CDR1 SGHDT, CDR2 YYEEEE. The CDR3 consists of 15 residues.

V gene TRBV13 combines with J gene TRBJ1-1; TCRdb selects TRBD1, and the lack of DNA leaves this call unchecked. This CDR3 region has 15 residues. CDR1 is PRHDT and CDR2 is FYEKMQ in the germline V gene (reference sequence). CDR3 amino acids: CASSPSGTGNTEAFF.

The chain recombines TRBV6-5 with TRBJ2-3. The germline V gene encodes CDR1 MNHEY and CDR2 SVGAGI. This CDR3 is built from 16 residues. Here the CDR3 reads CASSYLGYDVADTQYF.

This sequence joins TRBV20-1 and TRBJ1-1; TCRdb's D call, TRBD1, is unchecked because there is no DNA. This CDR3 comprises 14 residues. Germline-derived CDR1 and CDR2 are DFQATT and SNEGSKA (reference sequence). CDR3 loop: CSADGQGGHTEAFF.

This chain joins TRBV27 and TRBJ2-3; TCRdb names TRBD2, which stays unverified in the absence of DNA. This CDR3 contains 16 residues. Germline V gives CDR1 MNHEY, CDR2 SMNVEV (reference sequence). The CDR3 loop reads CASSVREAGGTDTQYF.

This rearrangement joins TRBV25-1 to TRBJ1-2. The germline V gene encodes CDR1 MGHDK and CDR2 SYGVNS. CDR3 length: 15 amino acids. The CDR3 protein is CASSEYLGDSGGYTF.

The V gene is TRBV10-3, the J gene TRBJ1-5; the D call from TCRdb, TRBD1, cannot be confirmed without DNA. This CDR3 spans 15 amino acids. CDR1 is ENHRY and CDR2 is SYGVKD in the germline V gene. This chain's CDR3 is CAISDGTGYGQPQHF.

The gene calls are TRBV7-9 and TRBJ2-7; TCRdb names TRBD1, which stays unverified in the absence of DNA. The CDR3 totals 18 residues. Germline V gene sequence: CDR1 SEHNR, CDR2 FQNEAQ (reference sequence). The CDR3 region is CASRPTLGGDTSSYEQYF.

This sequence joins TRBV12-2 and TRBJ1-1. TRBV12-2 is a pseudogene locus. The length of the CDR3 is 14 residues. Here the CDR3 reads CASSLNVMNTEAFF.

This chain uses TRBV12-3 or TRBV12-4 with TRBJ2-1. The CDR3 loop spans 15 amino acids. CDR3 region: CASSLGGVPYNEQFF.

V usage is TRBV11-3 and J usage is TRBJ2-5; TCRdb lists TRBD1, though no DNA is available to test this call. The CDR3 spans 14 residues. Germline CDR1 SGHNT, CDR2 YENEEA. The CDR3 reads CASSLGEEGETQYF.

The chain is built from TRBV5-1 and TRBJ1-1; TCRdb's assignment of TRBD1 cannot be checked, as there is no DNA. CDR3 size: 18 residues. Germline lookup yields CDR1 SGHRS and CDR2 YFSETQ. The chain's CDR3 is CASSVLGTGVTVNTEAFF.

This chain connects TRBV7-7 to TRBJ2-5. Germline loops: CDR1 SSHAT, CDR2 FNYEAQ (reference sequence). The CDR3 spans 14 residues. The CDR3 reads CASSNLDGQKTQYF.

This chain joins TRBV12-3 or TRBV12-4 and TRBJ2-3. The CDR3 is 13 amino acids. CDR3: CASRYPSTDTQYF.

This chain joins TRBV5-8 and TRBJ1-1; the TCRdb D gene call, TRBD1, has no DNA to confirm it. This CDR3 spans 15 amino acids. CDR1 is SGHTS, CDR2 YDEGEE, per germline. The chain's CDR3 is CASRPLQGMNTEAFF.

This CDR3 is CASSVGTGPTGELFF. The chain is built from TRBV9 and TRBJ2-2; TCRdb outputs TRBD1, but without DNA this stays unchecked. CDR1 and CDR2 from the germline V gene are SGDLS and YYNGEE. CDR3 length: 15 residues.

The chain uses TRBV7-6 and TRBJ1-1. The germline CDR1 and CDR2 sequences are SGHVS and FNYEAQ. The CDR3 contains 12 residues. This chain's CDR3 is CASSLFGTEAFF. Full variable domain (outside the CDR3, taken from reference TRBV7-6 and TRBJ1-1): GAGVSQSPRYKVTKRGQDVALRCDPISGHVSLYWYRQALGQGPEFLTYFNYEAQQDKSGLPNDRFSAERPEGSISTLTIQRTEQRDSAMYRCASSLFGTEAFFGQGTRLTVV.

V usage is TRBV28 and J usage is TRBJ2-5; the D call of TRBD2 rests on TCRdb alone, since no DNA is present to check it. This CDR3 has 16 residues. Germline assignment: CDR1 MDHEN and CDR2 SYDVKM. The chain's CDR3 is CASSPFEGLAQETQYF.

This chain joins TRBV12-3 or TRBV12-4 and TRBJ2-7; the TRBD1 assignment by TCRdb is unverifiable without DNA. CDR3 length: 12 amino acids. The CDR3 sequence: CASRTGFVEQYF.

V gene TRBV4-1 combines with J gene TRBJ1-2; TCRdb indicates TRBD1, and absent DNA this call remains unverified. This CDR3 spans 15 amino acids. The germline V gene has CDR1 MGHRA and CDR2 YSYEKL. The CDR3 loop reads CASSQDLQGPDGYTF.

The rearrangement uses TRBV10-3 and TRBJ2-7; without DNA, the TCRdb call of TRBD2 cannot be checked. The CDR3 spans 15 residues. Germline values: CDR1 ENHRY, CDR2 SYGVKD. This CDR3 is CAISQTSDGNYEQYF.

This clonotype counts as medium-sized by frequency. This chain joins TRBV23-1 and TRBJ2-5; no DNA is available, so the TRBD1 call from TCRdb remains unchecked. TRBV23-1 is designated an ORF whose function remains uncertain. This CDR3 has 17 residues. CDR3 protein: CASSLSGTGHNQETQYF.

This chain connects TRBV9 to TRBJ2-1; the D call from TCRdb, TRBD1, cannot be confirmed without DNA. The germline V gene has CDR1 SGDLS and CDR2 YYNGEE. The CDR3 consists of 16 residues. This chain's CDR3 is CASSASGGPSYNEQFF.

The chain couples TRBV7-8 to TRBJ2-1. Per germline, CDR1 SGHVS and CDR2 FQNEAQ. The CDR3 runs 11 residues. Here the CDR3 reads CASSLSGEQFF.

The chain couples TRBV10-3 to TRBJ1-6. This CDR3 is built from 17 residues. Germline CDR1 ENHRY, CDR2 SYGVKD. The CDR3 loop is CAISESNGGGWDSPLHF.

CDR3 residues: CATSRVFNGELFF. V usage is TRBV7-3 and J usage is TRBJ2-2. The CDR3 contains 13 residues. Germline-derived CDR1 and CDR2 are SGHTA and FQGTGA.